What follows is one T cell receptor (beta chain) and its context. The data are from a study of technical replicates of blood from a handful of donors. The assay was immunoSEQ multiplex PCR, and TCRdb's table has in-frame clones only and misses some. The sample contains roughly 83,000 clones, approximately 94% of which appear only once. Germline CDR1 is WNHNN and CDR2 is SYGVQD (reference sequence). This CDR3 is 14 amino acids long. The ends were cut back, 0 bases at V and 3 bases at J, with 6 bases in the middle. This chain joins TRBV10-1 and TRBJ2-1; the D is unclear. The origin of this receptor is a human donor in good health. Sample: T cells isolated from PBMCs. This CDR3 reads CASSESQFYNEQFF. The CDR3 nucleotides are TGCGCCAGCAGTGAGTCGCAGTTCTACAATGAGCAGTTCTTC.